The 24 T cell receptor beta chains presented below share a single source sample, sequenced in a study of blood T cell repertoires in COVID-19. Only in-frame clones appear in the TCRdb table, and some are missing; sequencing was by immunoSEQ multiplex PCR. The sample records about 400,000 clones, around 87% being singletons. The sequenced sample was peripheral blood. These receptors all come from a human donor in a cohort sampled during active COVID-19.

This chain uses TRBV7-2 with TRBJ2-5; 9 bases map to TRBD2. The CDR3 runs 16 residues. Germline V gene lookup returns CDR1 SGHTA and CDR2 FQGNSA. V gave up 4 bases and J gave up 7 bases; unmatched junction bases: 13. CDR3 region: CASSSSGVGRLGTQYF. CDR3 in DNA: TGTGCCAGCAGCTCTAGCGGGGTTGGGCGACTGGGGACCCAGTACTTC.

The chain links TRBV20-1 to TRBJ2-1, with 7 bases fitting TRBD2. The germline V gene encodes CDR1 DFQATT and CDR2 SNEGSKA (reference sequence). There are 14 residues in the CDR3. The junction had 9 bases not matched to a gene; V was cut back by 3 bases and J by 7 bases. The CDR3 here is CSASAGVTSNEQFF. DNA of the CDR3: TGCAGTGCTAGTGCGGGAGTGACTTCTAATGAGCAGTTCTTC.

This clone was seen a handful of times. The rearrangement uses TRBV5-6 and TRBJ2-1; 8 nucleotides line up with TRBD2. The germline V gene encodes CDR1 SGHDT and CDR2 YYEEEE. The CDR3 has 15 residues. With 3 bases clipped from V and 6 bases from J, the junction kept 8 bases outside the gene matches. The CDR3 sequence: CASSSSGTSSNEQFF. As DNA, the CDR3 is TGTGCCAGCAGCTCGTCCGGGACTAGTTCCAATGAGCAGTTCTTC.

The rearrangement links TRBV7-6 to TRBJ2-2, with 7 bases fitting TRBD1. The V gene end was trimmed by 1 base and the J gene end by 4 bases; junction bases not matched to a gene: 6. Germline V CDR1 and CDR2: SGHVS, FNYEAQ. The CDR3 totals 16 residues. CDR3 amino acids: CASSLGQGRTTGELFF. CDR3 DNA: TGTGCCAGCAGCTTAGGACAGGGTAGGACCACCGGGGAGCTGTTTTTT.

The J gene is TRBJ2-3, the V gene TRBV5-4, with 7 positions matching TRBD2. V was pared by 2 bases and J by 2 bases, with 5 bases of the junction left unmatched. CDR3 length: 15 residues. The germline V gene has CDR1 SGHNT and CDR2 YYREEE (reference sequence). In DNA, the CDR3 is TGTGCCAGCAGCTTAGAGCGGGACTACACAGATACGCAGTATTTT. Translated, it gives CASSLERDYTDTQYF.

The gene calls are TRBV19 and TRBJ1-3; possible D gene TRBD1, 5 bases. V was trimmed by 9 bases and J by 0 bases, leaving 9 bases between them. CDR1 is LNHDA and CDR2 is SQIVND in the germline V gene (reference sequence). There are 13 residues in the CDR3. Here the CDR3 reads CASRGFSGNTIYF. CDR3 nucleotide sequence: TGTGCCAGCCGGGGGTTCTCTGGAAACACCATATATTTT.

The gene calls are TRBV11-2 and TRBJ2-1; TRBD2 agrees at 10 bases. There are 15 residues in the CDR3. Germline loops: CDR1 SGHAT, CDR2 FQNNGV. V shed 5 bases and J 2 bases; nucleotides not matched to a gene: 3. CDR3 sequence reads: CASSLGLAAYNEQFF. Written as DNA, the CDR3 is TGTGCCAGCAGCCTTGGACTAGCGGCCTACAATGAGCAGTTCTTC.

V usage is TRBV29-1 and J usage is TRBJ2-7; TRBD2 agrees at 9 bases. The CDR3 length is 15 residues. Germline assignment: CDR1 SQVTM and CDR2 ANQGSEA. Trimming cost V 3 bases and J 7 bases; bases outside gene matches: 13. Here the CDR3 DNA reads TGCAGCGTTGAGTTGCCGGCGGGAGGGCCGGGAGAGCAGTACTTC. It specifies CSVELPAGGPGEQYF.

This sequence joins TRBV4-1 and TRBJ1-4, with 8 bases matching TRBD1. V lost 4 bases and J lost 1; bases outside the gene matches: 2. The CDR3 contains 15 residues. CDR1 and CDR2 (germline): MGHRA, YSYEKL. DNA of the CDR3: TGCGCCAGCAGCCCCACAGGGGGAACTAATGAAAAACTGTTTTTT. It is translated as CASSPTGGTNEKLFF.

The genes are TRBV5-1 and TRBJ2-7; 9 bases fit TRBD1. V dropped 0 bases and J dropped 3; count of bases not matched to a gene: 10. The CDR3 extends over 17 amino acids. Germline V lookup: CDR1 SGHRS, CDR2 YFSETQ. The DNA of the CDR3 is TGCGCCAGCAGCTTGGAGGACAGGGGCGCGGAGCTCTACGAGCAGTACTTC. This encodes CASSLEDRGAELYEQYF.

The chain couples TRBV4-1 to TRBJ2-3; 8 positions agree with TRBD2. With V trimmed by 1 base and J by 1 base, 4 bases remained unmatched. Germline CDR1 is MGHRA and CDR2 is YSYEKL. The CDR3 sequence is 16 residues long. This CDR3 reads CASSQGLAGGTDTQYF. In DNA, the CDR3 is TGCGCCAGCAGCCAAGGGCTAGCGGGTGGCACAGATACGCAGTATTTT.

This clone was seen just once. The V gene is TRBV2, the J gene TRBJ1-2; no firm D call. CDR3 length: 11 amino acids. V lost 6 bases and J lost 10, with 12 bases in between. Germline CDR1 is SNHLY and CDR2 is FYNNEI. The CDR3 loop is CASSVWEVYTF. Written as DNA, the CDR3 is TGTGCCAGCAGCGTCTGGGAGGTCTACACCTTC.

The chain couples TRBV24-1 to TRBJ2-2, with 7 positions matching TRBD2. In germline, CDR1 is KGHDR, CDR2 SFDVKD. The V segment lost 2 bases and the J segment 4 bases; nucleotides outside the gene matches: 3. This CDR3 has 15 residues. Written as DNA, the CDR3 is TGTGCCACCAGTGATTGGGAGGGCGGCACCGGGGAGCTGTTTTTT. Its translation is CATSDWEGGTGELFF.

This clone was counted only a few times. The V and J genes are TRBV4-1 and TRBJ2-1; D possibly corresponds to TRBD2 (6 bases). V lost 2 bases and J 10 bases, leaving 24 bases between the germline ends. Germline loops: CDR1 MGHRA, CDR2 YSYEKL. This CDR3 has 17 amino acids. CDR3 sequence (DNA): TGCGCCAGCAGCCAACCTTTGACGGGGGAGCCGATCGTCGAGCAGTTCTTC. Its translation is CASSQPLTGEPIVEQFF.

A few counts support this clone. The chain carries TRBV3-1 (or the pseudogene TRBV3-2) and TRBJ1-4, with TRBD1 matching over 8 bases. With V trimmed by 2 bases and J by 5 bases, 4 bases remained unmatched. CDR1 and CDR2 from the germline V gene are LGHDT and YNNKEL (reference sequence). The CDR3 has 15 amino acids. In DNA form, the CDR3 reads TGTGCCAGCAGCCAAAACCGACAGGGGAATGAAAAACTGTTTTTT. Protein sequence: CASSQNRQGNEKLFF.

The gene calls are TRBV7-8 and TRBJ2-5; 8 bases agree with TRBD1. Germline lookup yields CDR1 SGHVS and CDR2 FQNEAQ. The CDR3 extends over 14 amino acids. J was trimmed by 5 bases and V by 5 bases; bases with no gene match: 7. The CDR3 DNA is TGTGCCAGCAGCCCGGGACAGGCCCTTGAGACCCAGTACTTC. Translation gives CASSPGQALETQYF.

The CDR3 loop is CSVTTFPAGETQYF. CDR3 bases: TGCAGCGTTACTACTTTCCCCGCCGGGGAGACCCAGTACTTC. V and J are TRBV29-1 and TRBJ2-5; D call uncertain. Per the germline V gene, CDR1 is SQVTM and CDR2 is ANQGSEA. Trimming pared 5 bases from V and 5 bases from J, leaving 18 bases between. CDR3 size: 14 residues.

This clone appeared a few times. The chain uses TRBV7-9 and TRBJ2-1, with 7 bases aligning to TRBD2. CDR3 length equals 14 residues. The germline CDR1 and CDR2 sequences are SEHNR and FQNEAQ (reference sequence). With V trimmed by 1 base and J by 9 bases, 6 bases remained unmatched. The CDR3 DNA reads TGTGCCAGCAGCTTAGGGCGGGAGTACGGTGAGCAGTTCTTC. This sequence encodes CASSLGREYGEQFF.

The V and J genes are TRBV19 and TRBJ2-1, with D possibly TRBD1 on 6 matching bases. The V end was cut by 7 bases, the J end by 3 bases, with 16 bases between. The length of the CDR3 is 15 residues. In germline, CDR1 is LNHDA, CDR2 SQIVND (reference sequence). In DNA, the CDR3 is TGTGCCAGTACCCCCACAGGGCGCGGCTACAATGAGCAGTTCTTC. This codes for CASTPTGRGYNEQFF.

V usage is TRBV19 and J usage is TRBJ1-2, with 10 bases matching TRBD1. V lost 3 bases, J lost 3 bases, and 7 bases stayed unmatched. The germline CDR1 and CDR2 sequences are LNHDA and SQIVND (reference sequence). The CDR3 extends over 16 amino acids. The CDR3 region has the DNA TGTGCCAGTAGTATGGGGACAGGGGTTGTCGACTATGGCTACACCTTC. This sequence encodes CASSMGTGVVDYGYTF.

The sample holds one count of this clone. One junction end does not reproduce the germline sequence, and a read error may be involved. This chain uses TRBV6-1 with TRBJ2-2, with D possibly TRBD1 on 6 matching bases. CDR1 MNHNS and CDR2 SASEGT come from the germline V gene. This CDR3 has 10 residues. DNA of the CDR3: TGTGCCAGCAGTGAACGGACAGCAAGTTTT. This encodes CASSERTASF.

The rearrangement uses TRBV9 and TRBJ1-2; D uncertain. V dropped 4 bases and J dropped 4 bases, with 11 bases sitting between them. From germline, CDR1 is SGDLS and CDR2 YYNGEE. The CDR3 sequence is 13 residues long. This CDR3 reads CASSTNPGYGYTF. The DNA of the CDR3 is TGTGCCAGCAGCACAAACCCAGGCTATGGCTACACCTTC.

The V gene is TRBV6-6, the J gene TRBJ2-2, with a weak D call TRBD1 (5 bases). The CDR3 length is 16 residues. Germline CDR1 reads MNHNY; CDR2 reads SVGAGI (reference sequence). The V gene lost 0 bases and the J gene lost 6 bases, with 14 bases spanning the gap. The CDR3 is CASSYSSRALSGELFF. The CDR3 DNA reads TGTGCCAGCAGTTACTCGAGCAGGGCTTTGTCCGGGGAGCTGTTTTTT.

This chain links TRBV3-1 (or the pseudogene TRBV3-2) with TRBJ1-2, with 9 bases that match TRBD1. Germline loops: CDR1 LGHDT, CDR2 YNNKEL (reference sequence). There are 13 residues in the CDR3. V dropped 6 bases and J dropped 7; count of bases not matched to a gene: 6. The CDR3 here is CASRPRTGVGYTF. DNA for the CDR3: TGTGCCAGCAGGCCACGGACAGGGGTTGGCTACACCTTC.